This is a list of T cell receptor beta chains from one sample in a study of shared T cell receptors in the human thymus. Clones were sequenced by immunoSEQ multiplex PCR, and TCRdb holds only the in-frame ones, with some missing. The data hold under 450,000 clones, with 85% to 95% observed a single time. The source material was thymocytes. These receptors were taken from a human donor. CDR3s include the opening cysteine and the closing phenylalanine or tryptophan. A D gene is named only where the DNA matches it firmly. Only part of the rows carry a size: once, few, many, or a class if the clone is expanded.

v_gene	d_gene	abundance	j_gene	CDR3nt	CDR3aa
TRBV4-3	NA	NA	TRBJ2-2	TGCGCCAGCAGCCCGACAGTAAACACCGGGGAGCTGTTTTTT	CASSPTVNTGELFF
TRBV30	NA	NA	TRBJ2-3	TGTGCCTGGGGAATTACAGGAGATACGCAGTATTTT	CAWGITGDTQYF
TRBV4-2	NA	few	TRBJ1-1	TGTGCCAGCAGCCAAGGAGGGAACACTGAAGCTTTCTTT	CASSQGGNTEAFF
TRBV5-1	TRBD2	NA	TRBJ2-7	TGCGCCAGCAGCTTGGCCAGGTTAGCGGGATCCTACGAGCAGTACTTC	CASSLARLAGSYEQYF
TRBV25-1	NA	NA	TRBJ1-2	TGTGCCAGCAGTGAATATAGAGGGGGGGGCGAAGGCTACACCTTC	CASSEYRGGGEGYTF
TRBV25-1	NA	once	TRBJ2-7	TGTGCCAGCAGTGAATCCTCAGATGCCTACGAGCAGTACTTC	CASSESSDAYEQYF
TRBV2	NA	NA	TRBJ1-1	TGTGCCAGCAGTGCGACGGGGGACACTGAAGCTTTCTTT	CASSATGDTEAFF
TRBV5-4	NA	few	TRBJ1-5	TGTGCCAGCAGCTTGATGACGACGGATCAGCCCCAGCATTTT	CASSLMTTDQPQHF
TRBV6-6	NA	NA	TRBJ1-2	TGTGCCAGCAGATACAACAGCGTCCTAAACTATGGCTACACCTTC	CASRYNSVLNYGYTF
TRBV14	TRBD2	NA	TRBJ2-1	TGTGCCAGCAGCCCGACCATATTTAGCGGGAGGGCCGGCTACAATGAGCAGTTCTTC	CASSPTIFSGRAGYNEQFF
TRBV6-5	NA	NA	TRBJ2-4	TGTGCCAGCAGTTACCCCCTGGGACACCCGAAAAACATTCAGTACTTC	CASSYPLGHPKNIQYF
TRBV21-1	NA	NA	TRBJ2-7	TGTGCCAGCAGCAAAGCGCTCAAACAGGGATGCTACGAGCAGTACTTC	CASSKALKQGCYEQYF
TRBV12-5	NA	NA	TRBJ2-3	TGTGCTAGTGGTGTAATGGACGGCTACACAGATACGCAGTATTTT	CASGVMDGYTDTQYF
TRBV7-8	NA	NA	TRBJ2-5	TGTGCCAGCAGCTTAGCGGTACAAGAGACCCAGTACTTC	CASSLAVQETQYF
TRBV25-1	TRBD1	NA	TRBJ2-7	TGTGCCAGCAGTGAGACAACGGACAGGGGGTCCTACGAGCAGTACTTC	CASSETTDRGSYEQYF
TRBV4-1	TRBD1	NA	TRBJ2-3	TGCGCCAGCAGCCAACAAGGACAGGACCTCAGAATGAAGGCAGATACGCAGTATTTT	CASSQQGQDLRMKADTQYF
TRBV5-1	NA	NA	TRBJ2-1	TGCGCCAGCAGCCCTGGCGGGACTGGCAACAATGAGCAGTTCTTC	CASSPGGTGNNEQFF
TRBV30	NA	NA	TRBJ2-7	TGTGCCTGGAGTGTCCTTGGGGGACCGCAGACCTACGAGCAGTACTTC	CAWSVLGGPQTYEQYF
TRBV28	TRBD1	few	TRBJ1-5	TGTGCCAGCAGTTTACCGGGACAGGGACAGCCCCAGCATTTT	CASSLPGQGQPQHF
TRBV6-1	NA	NA	TRBJ1-2	TGTGCCAGCATTCCGGCACAGGTCCTTAACTATGGCTACACCTTC	CASIPAQVLNYGYTF
TRBV15	NA	NA	TRBJ1-1	TGTGCCACCAGCGGTTCAGGGAAGGGGGTGAACACTGAAGCTTTCTTT	CATSGSGKGVNTEAFF
TRBV7-6	NA	NA	TRBJ1-1	TGTGCCAGCAGCTTAGACGCAGGGACGGCTGTACATCGCTCTCCGAACACTGAAGCTTTCTTT	CASSLDAGTAVHRSPNTEAFF
TRBV27	TRBD1	NA	TRBJ1-3	TGTGCCAGCAGCTCCCGGGACAGCTCAACCTACTCTGGAAACACCATATATTTT	CASSSRDSSTYSGNTIYF
TRBV2	NA	NA	TRBJ1-2	TGTGCCAGCAGTGGGGGCAGAACTAACTATGGCTACACCTTC	CASSGGRTNYGYTF
TRBV29-1	NA	NA	TRBJ2-7	TGCAGCGTTGAGGAACAGACCGCTCGAGAGCAGTACTTC	CSVEEQTAREQYF
TRBV2	NA	NA	TRBJ2-7	TGTGCCAGCAGTCCGTACCCCCTGGGGGACACACAGGACGAGCAGTACTTC	CASSPYPLGDTQDEQYF
TRBV5-6	TRBD1	NA	TRBJ1-2	TGTGCCAGCAGCTTCACCACAGGGGGCGGTACGGTTAACTATGGCTACACCTTC	CASSFTTGGGTVNYGYTF
TRBV7-9	NA	NA	TRBJ1-2	TGTGCCAGCAGCTCAATGGGGGGCTACACCTTC	CASSSMGGYTF
TRBV19	NA	NA	TRBJ1-5	TGTGCCAGTAGTATCAGGGAGGATCAGCCCCAGCATTTT	CASSIREDQPQHF
TRBV11-3	TRBD2	NA	TRBJ2-3	TGTGCCAGCAGCTTAGGGGCCTATAGCGGGAGGGCTACAGATACGCAGTATTTT	CASSLGAYSGRATDTQYF
TRBV11-3	TRBD2	once	TRBJ2-1	TGTGCCAGCAGAGGGACTAGCGGACTTACGATCAATTACAATGAGCAGTTCTTC	CASRGTSGLTINYNEQFF
TRBV12-5	TRBD2	once	TRBJ2-1	TGTGCTAGTGGTGCTCCCCCCGGGACTAGCGGGCGTGAGCAGTTCTTC	CASGAPPGTSGREQFF
TRBV7-8	TRBD2	NA	TRBJ2-1	TGTGCCAGCAGCCCGGGACTAGCGGGAGCGGCCTACAATGAGCAGTTCTTC	CASSPGLAGAAYNEQFF
TRBV25-1	NA	NA	TRBJ2-5	TGTGCCAGCAGTGAGGCAACCCCGTCCCAAGAGACCCAGTACTTC	CASSEATPSQETQYF
TRBV6-5	NA	NA	TRBJ1-5	TGTGCCAGCAGTTTGAAGTCGGGGCACGGTCAGCCCCAGCATTTT	CASSLKSGHGQPQHF
TRBV7-2	NA	NA	TRBJ2-3	TGTGCCAGCAGCATGACTTCAGGCTCTAGCACAGATACGCAGTATTTT	CASSMTSGSSTDTQYF
TRBV28	TRBD1	NA	TRBJ1-5	TGTGCCAGCAGTTCCCAGGGGGCTCGAGGCAATCAGCCCCAGCATTTT	CASSSQGARGNQPQHF
TRBV30	TRBD1	once	TRBJ1-5	TGTGCCTGGAGCTCCGGGACAGGAGGTCAGCCCCAGCATTTT	CAWSSGTGGQPQHF
TRBV28	NA	NA	TRBJ2-1	TGTGCCAGCAGGGAGGGGAGTTATCGAGGACGGGCCAATGAGCAGTTCTTC	CASREGSYRGRANEQFF
TRBV7-6	TRBD2	NA	TRBJ2-3	TGTGCCAGCAGCTTAAGCGTGGGACTATCAGATACGCAGTATTTT	CASSLSVGLSDTQYF
TRBV18	TRBD2	once	TRBJ2-1	TGTGCCAGCTCCATACCCAAACTAGCGGCAGCGTCCAATGAGCAGTTCTTC	CASSIPKLAAASNEQFF
TRBV28	TRBD2	NA	TRBJ2-3	TGTGCCAGCAGCCTGAGGGATACCGGACTAGCGGGAGGGCCGTGGTTAGGAGATACGCAGTATTTT	CASSLRDTGLAGGPWLGDTQYF
TRBV6-6	TRBD2	NA	TRBJ2-5	TGTGCCAGCGGGTCAGCGGGAGATGAGACCCAGTACTTC	CASGSAGDETQYF
TRBV7-3	NA	NA	TRBJ2-1	TGTGCCAGCAGCATAGTCGATGAGCAGTTCTTC	CASSIVDEQFF
TRBV6-5	NA	once	TRBJ1-2	TGTGCCAGCAGTTACTCCGGGACACACCCACCCTATGGCTACACCTTC	CASSYSGTHPPYGYTF
TRBV7-2	NA	NA	TRBJ2-1	TGTGCCTGGTGGGAGGATGATGAGCAGTTCTTC	CAWWEDDEQFF
TRBV15	NA	NA	TRBJ2-2	TGTGCCACCAGCAGAGATTCCCTCGGGGATGGTGGGAGGATAAGGTCCGGGGAGCTGTTTTTT	CATSRDSLGDGGRIRSGELFF
TRBV6-1	NA	NA	TRBJ2-1	TGTGCCATCTGTGGTGAGCAGTTCTTC	CAICGEQFF
TRBV6-1	NA	NA	TRBJ2-7	TGTGCCAGCAGTGAAGCGACAGCAAACTCCTACGAGCAGTACTTC	CASSEATANSYEQYF
TRBV5-1	NA	NA	TRBJ2-2	TGCGCCAGCAGCTTGGGTCACACCGGGGAGCTGTTTTTT	CASSLGHTGELFF